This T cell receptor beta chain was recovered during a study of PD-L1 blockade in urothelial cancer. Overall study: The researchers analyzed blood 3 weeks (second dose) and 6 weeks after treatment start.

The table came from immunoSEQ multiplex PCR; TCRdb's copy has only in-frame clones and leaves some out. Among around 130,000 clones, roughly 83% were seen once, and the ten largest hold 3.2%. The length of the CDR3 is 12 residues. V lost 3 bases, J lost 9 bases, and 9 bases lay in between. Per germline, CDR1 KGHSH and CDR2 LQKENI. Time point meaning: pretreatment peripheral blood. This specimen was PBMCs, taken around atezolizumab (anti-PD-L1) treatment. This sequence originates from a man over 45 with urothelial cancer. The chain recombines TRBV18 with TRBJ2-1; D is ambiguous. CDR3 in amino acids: CASSPTGTEQFF. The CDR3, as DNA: TGTGCCAGCTCACCGACGGGTACTGAGCAGTTCTTC.